This T cell receptor beta chain was captured in a study of OX40 agonist ivuxolimab in advanced cancers. Whole-study context: Patients received ivuxolimab, an intravenous treatment, every 2 weeks at 0.01 to 10 mg/kg. Subjects had a mean age of about 57 years, with a range of roughly 20 to 80; 82.7% were male.

Study results and limitations: Both blood CD4+ and CD8+ T cells showed clonal growth by week 6 at 0.1 to 3.0 mg/kg.

This CDR3 is 15 amino acids long. Trimming took 5 bases from V and 0 from J; bases not matched to a gene: 6. Germline assignment: CDR1 SEHNR and CDR2 FQNEAQ (reference sequence). Sequencing was performed with immunoSEQ multiplex PCR; in TCRdb, only in-frame clones are kept and a portion is missing. The sample yields approximately 79,000 clones, 92% seen once. Of note for this clone: Its antigen remains unknown.

At cycle 4 day 1, cycle 7 day 1, and baseline, blood was sampled. The chain employs TRBV7-9 and TRBJ1-2, with 7 bases identical to TRBD1. This receptor was obtained from an adult with an advanced solid tumor such as melanoma, head and neck, liver or kidney cancer. Source: CD4+ or CD8+ T cells sorted from blood, taken in a trial of the OX40 agonist ivuxolimab. The CDR3 sequence: CASSPTGVANYGYTF. For the CDR3, the DNA is TGTGCCAGCAGCCCAACAGGGGTAGCTAACTATGGCTACACCTTC.